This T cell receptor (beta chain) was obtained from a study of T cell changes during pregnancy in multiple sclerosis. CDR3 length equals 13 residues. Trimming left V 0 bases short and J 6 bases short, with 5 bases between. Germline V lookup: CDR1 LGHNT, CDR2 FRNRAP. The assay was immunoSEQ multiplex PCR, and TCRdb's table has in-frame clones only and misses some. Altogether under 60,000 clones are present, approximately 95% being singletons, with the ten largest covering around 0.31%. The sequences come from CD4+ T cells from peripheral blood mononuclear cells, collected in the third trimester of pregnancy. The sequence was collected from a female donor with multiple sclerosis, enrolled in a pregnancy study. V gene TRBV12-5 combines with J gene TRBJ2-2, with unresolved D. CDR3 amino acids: CASGLVESGELFF. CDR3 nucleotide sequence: TGTGCTAGTGGTTTGGTTGAGTCCGGGGAGCTGTTTTTT.